Presented here are 13 T cell receptor beta chains from one specimen sequenced in a study of OX40 agonist ivuxolimab in advanced cancers. This table comes from immunoSEQ multiplex PCR, and its TCRdb copy is limited to in-frame clones, with some not included. The top ten hold about 5% of the sample, which has about 72,000 clones, over 75% seen once. The specimen was CD4+ or CD8+ T cells sorted from blood, collected in a trial of the OX40 agonist ivuxolimab. These receptors all stem from an adult with an advanced solid tumor such as melanoma, head and neck, liver or kidney cancer.

The V gene is TRBV6-1, the J gene TRBJ1-3; D is possibly TRBD1 (5 bases). Germline V gene data show CDR1 as MNHNS and CDR2 as SASEGT. V lost 9 bases and J lost 0, with 12 bases in between. This CDR3 has 14 residues. The DNA of the CDR3 is TGTGCCAGTACACAGGCCCTCTCTGGAAACACCATATATTTT. Protein product: CASTQALSGNTIYF.

The genes are TRBV7-2 and TRBJ2-7; D is ambiguous. Germline CDR1 SGHTA, CDR2 FQGNSA. This CDR3 spans 13 amino acids. V was pared by 1 base and J by 5 bases, with 9 bases between. The CDR3 is CASSLVRSHEQYF. Written as DNA, the CDR3 is TGTGCCAGCAGCTTAGTAAGGTCCCACGAGCAGTACTTC. Using reference TRBV7-2 and TRBJ2-7 for the parts outside the CDR3, the full variable domain is GAGVSQSPSNKVTEKGKDVELRCDPISGHTALYWYRQSLGQGLEFLIYFQGNSAPDKSGLPSDRFSAERTGGSVSTLTIQRTQQEDSAVYLCASSLVRSHEQYFGPGTRLTVT.

J is TRBJ1-2 and V is TRBV5-1; 9 bases fit TRBD1. The CDR3 has 14 amino acids. Germline-derived CDR1 and CDR2 are SGHRS and YFSETQ. Trimming cost V 2 bases and J 4 bases; bases outside gene matches: 3. CDR3 coding DNA: TGCGCCAGCAGCTTAACAGGGGGCATCTATGGCTACACCTTC. It codes for CASSLTGGIYGYTF.

This chain links TRBV19 with TRBJ2-6; D may be TRBD1 (5 bases). The CDR3 has 13 amino acids. Trimming shortened V by 9 bases and J by 1 base, and 7 bases separated the two germline ends. Per the germline V gene, CDR1 is LNHDA and CDR2 is SQIVND (reference sequence). The CDR3 DNA follows: TGTGCCAGCAGGGTTTCTGGGGCCAACGTCCTGACTTTC. Amino acid sequence: CASRVSGANVLTF.

The chain uses TRBV9 and TRBJ2-7, with D perhaps TRBD2 (6 bases). V lost 4 bases and J 1 base, leaving 15 bases between the germline ends. The CDR3 extends over 15 amino acids. The germline gives CDR1 SGDLS, CDR2 YYNGEE. CDR3 sequence: CASSITIGGSYEQYF. The CDR3 DNA reads TGTGCCAGCAGCATAACAATTGGAGGGTCCTACGAGCAGTACTTC.

This rearrangement joins TRBV11-2 to TRBJ2-1; 9 nucleotides match TRBD1. The V gene end was trimmed by 2 bases and the J gene end by 9 bases; junction bases not matched to a gene: 5. Germline assignment: CDR1 SGHAT and CDR2 FQNNGV. This CDR3 spans 14 amino acids. CDR3 DNA: TGTGCCAGCAGCTTAAGGGACAGGGCTGGTGAGCAGTTCTTC. As protein: CASSLRDRAGEQFF. Full variable domain (remainder filled in from reference TRBV11-2 and TRBJ2-1): EAGVAQSPRYKIIEKRQSVAFWCNPISGHATLYWYQQILGQGPKLLIQFQNNGVVDDSQLPKDRFSAERLKGVDSTLKIQPAKLEDSAVYLCASSLRDRAGEQFFGPGTRLTVL.

The chain uses TRBV7-2 and TRBJ2-7; the match to TRBD1 covers 8 bases. V shed 5 bases, J shed 0 bases, and the junction held 6 bases outside the gene matches. The CDR3 consists of 15 residues. Germline loops: CDR1 SGHTA, CDR2 FQGNSA. This chain's CDR3 is CASSPWDRSSYEQYF. The DNA for the CDR3 is TGTGCCAGCAGCCCATGGGACAGGAGCTCCTACGAGCAGTACTTC.

This chain connects TRBV6-6 to TRBJ1-1, with no clear D. This CDR3 has 14 residues. Germline assignment: CDR1 MNHNY and CDR2 SVGAGI (reference sequence). The V gene lost 5 bases and the J gene lost 1 base, with 11 bases spanning the gap. In DNA, the CDR3 is TGTGCCAGCAGTCGAAAGGACGAGAACACTGAAGCTTTCTTT. This gives the protein CASSRKDENTEAFF.

The chain recombines TRBV7-2 with TRBJ2-5, with 11 positions matching TRBD2. Germline V gives CDR1 SGHTA, CDR2 FQGNSA. V trimming: 1 base; J trimming: 2 bases; junction bases outside the gene matches: 3. The CDR3 runs to 16 residues. CDR3 protein: CASSLGGTSGQETQYF. As DNA, the CDR3 is TGTGCCAGCAGCTTAGGGGGGACTAGCGGACAAGAGACCCAGTACTTC.

The chain links TRBV9 to TRBJ1-4; no definite D call. Trimming stripped 4 bases from V and 0 bases from J, with 13 bases between. The CDR3 is made up of 16 amino acids. The germline V gene encodes CDR1 SGDLS and CDR2 YYNGEE. The CDR3 DNA reads TGTGCCAGCAGCCCGCACAGAAAACCAACTAATGAAAAACTGTTTTTT. Translating gives CASSPHRKPTNEKLFF.

J is TRBJ2-1 and V is TRBV7-9; 12 bases are shared with TRBD2. The CDR3 contains 18 residues. The J segment lost 7 bases and the V segment lost 1 base, leaving 11 bases of the junction unmatched. Germline-derived CDR1 and CDR2 are SEHNR and FQNEAQ (reference sequence). The CDR3 is CASSLGLAGGPTGNEQFF. As DNA, the CDR3 is TGTGCCAGCAGCTTAGGCCTAGCGGGGGGGCCAACGGGGAATGAGCAGTTCTTC.

V and J are TRBV2 and TRBJ2-5; TRBD1 matches at 9 bases. V dropped 8 bases and J dropped 11; count of bases not matched to a gene: 6. Germline V lookup: CDR1 SNHLY, CDR2 FYNNEI. The CDR3 sequence is 11 residues long. The chain's CDR3 is CASGDRDKQYF. As DNA, the CDR3 is TGTGCCAGCGGGGACAGGGACAAGCAGTACTTC.

The chain is built from TRBV11-2 and TRBJ1-2; a weak D match, TRBD1 (5 bases). Trimming pared 3 bases from V and 5 bases from J, leaving 19 bases between. The CDR3 has 16 residues. From germline, CDR1 is SGHAT and CDR2 FQNNGV. DNA of the CDR3: TGTGCCAGCAGCTTTTCCAGGGTGGTAAATTTTTATGGCTACACCTTC. Translating it yields CASSFSRVVNFYGYTF.